The present entry profiles one T cell receptor (beta chain) with its context. The antigen remains unidentified. The data stem from a study of persistence of HIV-infected CD4 T cells. The libraries were made with immunoSEQ version 4 in survey mode. Here immunoSEQ multiplex PCR was the method, and the copy in TCRdb shows in-frame clones only, minus some. This sample has 40,000 to 55,000 clones, with around 89% found just once. The V gene's germline CDR1 is SNHLY and CDR2 FYNNEI. Trimming took off 2 bases at V and 6 bases at J, with 13 bases between the two ends. The CDR3 sequence is 15 residues long. General study findings and limits: Rare CMV-responding cells carrying HIV-1 proviruses were not analyzed separately for TCR. Degenerate expanded CDR3beta sequences were enriched among CMV- and Gag-responding cells.

Anti-CD3/anti-CD28 beads served as a nonspecific positive control stimulus. Responding CD4+ T cells were sorted by upregulation of both CD40 ligand and CD69. Undetectable plasma HIV-1 RNA below 50 copies/mL lasted at least 4 years. This clonotype originated in an adult woman with HIV who was CMV-seropositive. This sequence joins TRBV2 and TRBJ1-4; D perhaps matches TRBD1 (5 bases). The sequences come from CD4+ T cells sorted from PBMCs after roughly 20-hour stimulation, collected from a patient who received antiretroviral therapy. The CDR3 DNA is TGTGCCAGCAGTGAAATGAAAGACAGCTATGAAAAACTGTTTTTT. Residues: CASSEMKDSYEKLFF. The full variable domain, with the rest looked up from reference TRBV2 and TRBJ1-4, is EPEVTQTPSHQVTQMGQEVILRCVPISNHLYFYWYRQILGQKVEFLVSFYNNEISEKSEIFDDQFSVERPDGSNFTLKIRSTKLEDSAMYFCASSEMKDSYEKLFFGSGTQLSVL.